The text below deals with one T cell receptor (beta chain). The target antigen is unknown. Researchers tagged individual cDNA molecules with unique molecular identifiers. Each CDR3 protein is one row after TCRdb ran MiXCR on the 5' RACE reads. The sample has more than 60,000 distinct CDR3 sequences; under 15% are singletons. This record belongs to a study of early T cells in non-severe SARS-CoV-2 infection. Study-wide background: Chains were not paired, and sequencing was done on bulk RNA from unsorted whole blood. Study-wide results and caveats: Matches to VDJdb favored anti-spike CD8 responses and missed private and CD4 specificities.

This clonotype originated in an adult who was a healthcare worker with PCR-confirmed SARS-CoV-2 infection or an uninfected control (not recorded which). Specimen: whole blood.

CDR3 DNA sequence: TGCGCCAGCAGCTTGGAGGTAGGGGCGGATTCACCCCTCCACTTT. This gives the protein CASSLEVGADSPLHF. V and J are TRBV5-1 and TRBJ1-6, with D perhaps TRBD1 (5 bases). Germline-derived CDR1 and CDR2 are SGHRS and YFSETQ. The CDR3 is made up of 15 amino acids. V was cut by 0 bases and J by 8 bases, with 12 bases left in between.